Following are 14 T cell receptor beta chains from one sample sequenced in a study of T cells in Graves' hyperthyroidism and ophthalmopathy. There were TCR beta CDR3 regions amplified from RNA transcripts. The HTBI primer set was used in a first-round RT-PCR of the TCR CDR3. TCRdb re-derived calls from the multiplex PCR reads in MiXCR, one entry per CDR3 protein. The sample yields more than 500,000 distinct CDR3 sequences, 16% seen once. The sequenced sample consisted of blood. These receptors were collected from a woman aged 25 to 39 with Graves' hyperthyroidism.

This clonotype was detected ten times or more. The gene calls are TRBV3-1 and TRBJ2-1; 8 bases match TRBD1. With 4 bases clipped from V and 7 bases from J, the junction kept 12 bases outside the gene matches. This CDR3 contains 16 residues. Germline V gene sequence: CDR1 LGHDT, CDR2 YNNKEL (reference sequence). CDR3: CASSPRTGRYCNEQFF. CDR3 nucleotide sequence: TGTGCCAGCAGCCCCCGGACAGGGCGCTACTGTAATGAGCAGTTCTTC.

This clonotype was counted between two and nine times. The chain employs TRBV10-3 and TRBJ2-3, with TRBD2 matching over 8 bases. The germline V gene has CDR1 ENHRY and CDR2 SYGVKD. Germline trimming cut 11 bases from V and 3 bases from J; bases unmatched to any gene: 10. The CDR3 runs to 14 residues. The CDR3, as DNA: TGTGCCTCAAAAAGCGGGAGTTTTACAGATACGCAGTATTTT. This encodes CASKSGSFTDTQYF.

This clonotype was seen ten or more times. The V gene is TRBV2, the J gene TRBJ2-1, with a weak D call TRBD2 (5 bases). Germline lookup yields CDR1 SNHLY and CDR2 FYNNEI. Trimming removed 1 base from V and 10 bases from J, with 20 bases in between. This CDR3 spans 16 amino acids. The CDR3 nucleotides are TGTGCCAGCAGTGAAGATGGCGGCAGGAGGCGGTGGGAGCAGTTCTTC. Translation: CASSEDGGRRRWEQFF.

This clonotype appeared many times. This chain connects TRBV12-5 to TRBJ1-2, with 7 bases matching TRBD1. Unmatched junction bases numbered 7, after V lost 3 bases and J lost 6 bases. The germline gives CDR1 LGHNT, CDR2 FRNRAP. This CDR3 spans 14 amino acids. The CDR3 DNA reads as TGTGCTAGTGGTTTCGAGGGGGCAAGGGATGGCTACACCTTC. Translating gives CASGFEGARDGYTF.

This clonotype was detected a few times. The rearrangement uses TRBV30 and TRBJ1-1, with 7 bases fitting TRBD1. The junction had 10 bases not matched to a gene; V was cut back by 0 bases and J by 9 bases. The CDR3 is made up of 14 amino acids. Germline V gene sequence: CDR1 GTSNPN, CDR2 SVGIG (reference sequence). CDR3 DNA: TGTGCCTGGAGTGTATATTCCCACAGGGGCAAAGCTTTCTTT. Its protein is CAWSVYSHRGKAFF.

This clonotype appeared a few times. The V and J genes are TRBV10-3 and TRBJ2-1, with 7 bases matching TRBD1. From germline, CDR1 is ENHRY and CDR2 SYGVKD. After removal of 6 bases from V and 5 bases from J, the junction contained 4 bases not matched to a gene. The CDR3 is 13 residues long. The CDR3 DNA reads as TGTGCCATCAGCCCCGGGACAGACAATGAGCAGTTCTTC. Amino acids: CAISPGTDNEQFF.

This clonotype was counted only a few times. The CDR3 DNA reads TGCGCCAGCAGCTTGGCGACGTTCACAGGGGCAGGGAATGAAAAACTGTTTTTT. Translation: CASSLATFTGAGNEKLFF. The genes are TRBV5-1 and TRBJ1-4, with TRBD1 matching 7 bases. CDR3 length: 18 amino acids. Germline-derived CDR1 and CDR2 are SGHRS and YFSETQ. Trimming at V came to 0 bases and at J to 5 bases, leaving 13 bases not matched to a gene.

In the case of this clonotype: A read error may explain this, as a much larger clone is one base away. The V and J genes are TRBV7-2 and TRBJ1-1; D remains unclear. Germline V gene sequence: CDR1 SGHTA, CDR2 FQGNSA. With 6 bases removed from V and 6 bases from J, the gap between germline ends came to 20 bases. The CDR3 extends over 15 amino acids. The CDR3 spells CASRPAVGRAAEAFF. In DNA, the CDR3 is TGTGCCAGCAGGCCTGCAGTGGGAAGGGCGGCTGAAGCTTTCTTT.

CDR3 nucleotides: TGTGCCAGCAGCACCCGAGCCGGGACAGTTTACTCTGGGGCCAACGTCCTGACTTTC. Translating gives CASSTRAGTVYSGANVLTF. The chain uses TRBV5-6 and TRBJ2-6, with 7 bases fitting TRBD1. This CDR3 has 19 residues. Germline V gene lookup returns CDR1 SGHDT and CDR2 YYEEEE. V gave up 4 bases and J gave up 0 bases; unmatched junction bases: 13.

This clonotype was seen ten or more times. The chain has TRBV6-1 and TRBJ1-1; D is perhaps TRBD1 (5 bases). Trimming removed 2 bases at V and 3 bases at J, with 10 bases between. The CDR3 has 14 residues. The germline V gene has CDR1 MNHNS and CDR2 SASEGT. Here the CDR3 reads CASSEQGADTEAFF. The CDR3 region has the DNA TGTGCCAGCAGTGAACAGGGTGCGGACACTGAAGCTTTCTTT.

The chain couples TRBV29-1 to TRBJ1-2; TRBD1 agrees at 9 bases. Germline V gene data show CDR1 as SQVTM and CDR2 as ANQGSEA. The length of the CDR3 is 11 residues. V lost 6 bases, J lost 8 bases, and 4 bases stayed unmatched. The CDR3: CSVQGARGYTF. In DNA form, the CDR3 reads TGCAGCGTACAGGGGGCGCGCGGCTACACCTTC. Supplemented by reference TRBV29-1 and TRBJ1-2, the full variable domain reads SAVISQKPSRDICQRGTSLTIQCQVDSQVTMMFWYRQQPGQSLTLIATANQGSEATYESGFVIDKFPISRPNLTFSTLTVSNMSPEDSSIYLCSVQGARGYTFGSGTRLTVV.

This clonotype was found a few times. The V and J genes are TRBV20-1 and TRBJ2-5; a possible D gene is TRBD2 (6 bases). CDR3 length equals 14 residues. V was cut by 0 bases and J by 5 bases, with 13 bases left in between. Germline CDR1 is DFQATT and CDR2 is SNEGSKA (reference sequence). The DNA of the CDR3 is TGCAGTGCTAGAGAGCGGGGAGGCGGGGAGACCCAGTACTTC. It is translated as CSARERGGGETQYF.

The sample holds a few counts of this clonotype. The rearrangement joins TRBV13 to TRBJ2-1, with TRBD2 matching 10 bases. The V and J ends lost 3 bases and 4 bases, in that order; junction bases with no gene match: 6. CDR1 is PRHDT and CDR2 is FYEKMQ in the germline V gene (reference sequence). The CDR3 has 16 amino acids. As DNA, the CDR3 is TGTGCCAGCAGCTTTGGAGGACTAGCGGTGTACAATGAGCAGTTCTTC. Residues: CASSFGGLAVYNEQFF.

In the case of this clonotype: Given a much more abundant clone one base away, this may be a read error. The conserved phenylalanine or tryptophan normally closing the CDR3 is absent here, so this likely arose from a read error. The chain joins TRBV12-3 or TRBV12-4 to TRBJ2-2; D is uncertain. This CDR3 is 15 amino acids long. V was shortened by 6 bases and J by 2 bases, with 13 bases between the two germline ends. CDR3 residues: CASSSRRHNTGELFS. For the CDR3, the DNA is TGTGCCAGCAGCTCGCGTAGGCATAACACCGGGGAGCTGTTTTCT.